Listed below are T cell receptor beta chains from one sample, sequenced in a study of T-cell memory formation after mild COVID-19. A single record per CDR3 protein comes from TCRdb applying MiXCR to the 5' RACE reads. The profile shows about 150,000 distinct CDR3 sequences, 15% to 20% of them singletons. The material sequenced was PBMCs or a T cell subset sorted from them (not recorded which). The source of these receptors is an adult woman who had mild COVID-19 (a few samples of this study predate the infection). Cell type and time point are not known. Both conserved end residues are part of each CDR3. D genes are given only for firm matches. For some rows the clone size is stated as once, few or many, or as a class when expanded; others skip it.

clone_size: few
cdr3_length: 14
v_call: TRBV7-9
d_call: TRBD2
j_call: TRBJ2-7
cdr3_nt: TGTGCCAGCAGCTTCGCGGGAGACATTGGCGAGCAGTACTTC
cdr3_aa: CASSFAGDIGEQYF

clone_size: .
cdr3_length: 12
v_call: TRBV21-1
d_call: .
j_call: TRBJ2-1
cdr3_nt: TGTGCCAGCAGCAAAGAAGAAAATGAGCAGTTCTTC
cdr3_aa: CASSKEENEQFF

clone_size: few
cdr3_length: 13
v_call: TRBV3-1
d_call: .
j_call: TRBJ1-1
cdr3_nt: TGTGCCAGCGACCGCGGGGGAAGTACTGAAGCTTTCTTT
cdr3_aa: CASDRGGSTEAFF

clone_size: .
cdr3_length: 15
v_call: TRBV5-1
d_call: .
j_call: TRBJ1-5
cdr3_nt: TGCGCCAGCAGCTTGGGAGGGGGGGCCAATCAGCCCCAGCATTTT
cdr3_aa: CASSLGGGANQPQHF

clone_size: .
cdr3_length: 15
v_call: TRBV15
d_call: .
j_call: TRBJ2-2
cdr3_nt: TGTGCCACCAGCAAGGGACGAAGGGACACCGGGGAGCTGTTTTTT
cdr3_aa: CATSKGRRDTGELFF

clone_size: many
cdr3_length: 14
v_call: TRBV3-1
d_call: TRBD2
j_call: TRBJ2-5
cdr3_nt: TGTGCCAGCAGCCAACTAGCGGGATCTGAGACCCAGTACTTC
cdr3_aa: CASSQLAGSETQYF

clone_size: few
cdr3_length: 17
v_call: TRBV5-1
d_call: .
j_call: TRBJ2-7
cdr3_nt: TGCGCCAGCAGCTTGGCCGCCACCATGGGCCCTATTGGCGAGCAGTACTTC
cdr3_aa: CASSLAATMGPIGEQYF

clone_size: few
cdr3_length: 16
v_call: TRBV11-1
d_call: .
j_call: TRBJ1-4
cdr3_nt: TGTGCCAGCAGCTTTTTTTTCCGCAGCCTAAATGAAAAACTGTTTTTT
cdr3_aa: CASSFFFRSLNEKLFF

clone_size: .
cdr3_length: 15
v_call: TRBV5-4
d_call: .
j_call: TRBJ2-5
cdr3_nt: TGTGCCAGCAGCTCGGCTTCCGGGACCATAGAGACCCAGTACTTC
cdr3_aa: CASSSASGTIETQYF

clone_size: few
cdr3_length: 16
v_call: TRBV6-5
d_call: TRBD1
j_call: TRBJ1-3
cdr3_nt: TGTGCCAGCAGAAAACAGACAGGGGCCTCTGGAAACACCATATATTTT
cdr3_aa: CASRKQTGASGNTIYF

clone_size: few
cdr3_length: 14
v_call: TRBV29-1
d_call: TRBD1
j_call: TRBJ1-1
cdr3_nt: TGCAGCGTTAAACGGACAGGGTTTAACACTGAAGCTTTCTTT
cdr3_aa: CSVKRTGFNTEAFF

clone_size: few
cdr3_length: 13
v_call: TRBV2
d_call: .
j_call: TRBJ2-1
cdr3_nt: TGTGCCAGTGGGACCCTGGGACCCAATGAGCAGTTCTTC
cdr3_aa: CASGTLGPNEQFF

clone_size: few
cdr3_length: 14
v_call: TRBV19
d_call: .
j_call: TRBJ1-4
cdr3_nt: TGTGCCAGTCACCCGACTTCGCCCGATGAAAAACTGTTTTTT
cdr3_aa: CASHPTSPDEKLFF

clone_size: few
cdr3_length: 15
v_call: TRBV2
d_call: TRBD2
j_call: TRBJ2-2
cdr3_nt: TGTGCCAGCACCTTAGCGGGGAGCGTCACCGGGGAGCTGTTTTTT
cdr3_aa: CASTLAGSVTGELFF

clone_size: many
cdr3_length: 15
v_call: TRBV7-6
d_call: .
j_call: TRBJ2-2
cdr3_nt: TGTGCCAGCAGCTCGCAGGGGACGAACACCGGGGAGCTGTTTTTT
cdr3_aa: CASSSQGTNTGELFF

clone_size: .
cdr3_length: 17
v_call: TRBV24-1
d_call: TRBD2
j_call: TRBJ2-3
cdr3_nt: TGTGCCACCAGTGATCCCAGAACTAGCGGGGACACAGATACGCAGTATTTT
cdr3_aa: CATSDPRTSGDTDTQYF

clone_size: .
cdr3_length: 17
v_call: TRBV6-2/TRBV6-3
d_call: .
j_call: TRBJ1-5
cdr3_nt: TGTGCCAGCAGTTATCGTGCCGGGGGCCATAGCAATCAGCCCCAGCATTTT
cdr3_aa: CASSYRAGGHSNQPQHF

clone_size: many
cdr3_length: 14
v_call: TRBV25-1
d_call: .
j_call: TRBJ2-2
cdr3_nt: TGTGCCAGCAGTGAACCGGGGTACACCGGGGAGCTGTTTTTT
cdr3_aa: CASSEPGYTGELFF

clone_size: .
cdr3_length: 16
v_call: TRBV7-8
d_call: TRBD1
j_call: TRBJ1-1
cdr3_nt: TGTGCCAGCAGCGACCAGCACAGGGGTTTGAACACTGAAGCTTTCTTT
cdr3_aa: CASSDQHRGLNTEAFF

clone_size: few
cdr3_length: 13
v_call: TRBV11-3
d_call: .
j_call: TRBJ2-2
cdr3_nt: TGTGCCAGCAGCTTCGAGGGGAGCGGGGAGCTGTTTTTT
cdr3_aa: CASSFEGSGELFF

clone_size: few
cdr3_length: 13
v_call: TRBV7-2
d_call: .
j_call: TRBJ2-1
cdr3_nt: TGTGCCAGCAGCTTTACACCGACCGGTGAGCAGTTCTTC
cdr3_aa: CASSFTPTGEQFF

clone_size: .
cdr3_length: 17
v_call: TRBV7-2
d_call: TRBD2
j_call: TRBJ2-5
cdr3_nt: TGTGCCAGCAGCTTAGCGAGGGCTAGCGGGCGCCAAGAGACCCAGTACTTC
cdr3_aa: CASSLARASGRQETQYF

clone_size: .
cdr3_length: 13
v_call: TRBV7-9
d_call: .
j_call: TRBJ2-7
cdr3_nt: TGTGCCAGCAGCTTAACAACAGGCTACGAGCAGTACTTC
cdr3_aa: CASSLTTGYEQYF

clone_size: .
cdr3_length: 12
v_call: TRBV12-3/TRBV12-4
d_call: TRBD1
j_call: TRBJ1-1
cdr3_nt: TGTGCCAGCAGCCTAGGGACAGGTTTCGCTTTCTTT
cdr3_aa: CASSLGTGFAFF

clone_size: few
cdr3_length: 14
v_call: TRBV18
d_call: .
j_call: TRBJ1-5
cdr3_nt: TGTGCCAGCTCAAGCCAGGATAGCAATCAGCCCCAGCATTTT
cdr3_aa: CASSSQDSNQPQHF

clone_size: few
cdr3_length: 14
v_call: TRBV12-3/TRBV12-4
d_call: .
j_call: TRBJ2-1
cdr3_nt: TGTGCCAGCACCCCACCCCCTTTACCCAATGAGCAGTTCTTC
cdr3_aa: CASTPPPLPNEQFF

clone_size: .
cdr3_length: 17
v_call: TRBV5-1
d_call: TRBD2
j_call: TRBJ2-3
cdr3_nt: TGCGCCAGCAGCTTGGCGAAACTAGCGGGAAGCACAGATACGCAGTATTTT
cdr3_aa: CASSLAKLAGSTDTQYF

clone_size: few
cdr3_length: 13
v_call: TRBV5-1
d_call: .
j_call: TRBJ1-4
cdr3_nt: TGCGCCAGCAGCATGTGGGGTTTTGAAAAACTGTTTTTT
cdr3_aa: CASSMWGFEKLFF

clone_size: .
cdr3_length: 11
v_call: TRBV12-3/TRBV12-4
d_call: .
j_call: TRBJ1-1
cdr3_nt: TGTGCCAGCCCTGGGGGGGGTGAAGCTTTCTTT
cdr3_aa: CASPGGGEAFF

clone_size: few
cdr3_length: 15
v_call: TRBV3-1
d_call: .
j_call: TRBJ2-5
cdr3_nt: TGTGCCAGCAGCCATCCTAACACGGTTCAAGAGACCCAGTACTTC
cdr3_aa: CASSHPNTVQETQYF

clone_size: .
cdr3_length: 16
v_call: TRBV20-1
d_call: TRBD2
j_call: TRBJ2-3
cdr3_nt: TGCAGTGTAAGGAAGAGAGCGGGGACTAGCACAGATACGCAGTATTTT
cdr3_aa: CSVRKRAGTSTDTQYF

clone_size: few
cdr3_length: 21
v_call: TRBV2
d_call: .
j_call: TRBJ2-7
cdr3_nt: TGTGCCAGCAGTGCCAGCCTCTCAGGCCTTAGGGGGGGGCGGCGGACCTACGAGCAGTACTTC
cdr3_aa: CASSASLSGLRGGRRTYEQYF

clone_size: .
cdr3_length: 15
v_call: TRBV12-3/TRBV12-4
d_call: TRBD1
j_call: TRBJ1-5
cdr3_nt: TGTGCCAGCAGTCCCGGGACAGGGGGCGGCCAGCCCCAGCATTTT
cdr3_aa: CASSPGTGGGQPQHF

clone_size: few
cdr3_length: 15
v_call: TRBV12-3/TRBV12-4
d_call: TRBD1
j_call: TRBJ2-5
cdr3_nt: TGTGCCAGCAGCCGACGACAGGGGGGTGTGGAGACCCAGTACTTC
cdr3_aa: CASSRRQGGVETQYF

clone_size: .
cdr3_length: 17
v_call: TRBV4-1
d_call: .
j_call: TRBJ1-5
cdr3_nt: TGCGCCAGCAGCCAAGATAGCCAAAGAGGAAGCAATCAGCCCCAGCATTTT
cdr3_aa: CASSQDSQRGSNQPQHF

clone_size: few
cdr3_length: 16
v_call: TRBV7-2
d_call: TRBD2
j_call: TRBJ2-2
cdr3_nt: TGTGCCAGCAGCTTCCGACTAGCGGGAGGTACCGGGGAGCTGTTTTTT
cdr3_aa: CASSFRLAGGTGELFF

clone_size: few
cdr3_length: 16
v_call: TRBV7-2
d_call: TRBD1
j_call: TRBJ2-2
cdr3_nt: TGTGCCAGCAGCTCCCACAGGGGGCTGAACACCGGGGAGCTGTTTTTT
cdr3_aa: CASSSHRGLNTGELFF

clone_size: .
cdr3_length: 15
v_call: TRBV4-2
d_call: TRBD1
j_call: TRBJ1-1
cdr3_nt: TGTGCCAGCAGCCCCCGGGACAGGGGTTCCACTGAAGCTTTCTTT
cdr3_aa: CASSPRDRGSTEAFF

clone_size: .
cdr3_length: 14
v_call: TRBV15
d_call: .
j_call: TRBJ2-7
cdr3_nt: TGTGCCACCAGCAGAGTGGACAGTTCCAACGAGCAGTACTTC
cdr3_aa: CATSRVDSSNEQYF

clone_size: .
cdr3_length: 15
v_call: TRBV29-1
d_call: .
j_call: TRBJ1-2
cdr3_nt: TGCAGCGTCGCGGGCGTTCCTGACAGGATCTATGGCTACACCTTC
cdr3_aa: CSVAGVPDRIYGYTF

clone_size: many
cdr3_length: 15
v_call: TRBV7-2
d_call: TRBD2
j_call: TRBJ2-7
cdr3_nt: TGTGCCAGCAGTCCAAGGACTAGCGGGATTGGAGAGCAGTACTTC
cdr3_aa: CASSPRTSGIGEQYF

clone_size: .
cdr3_length: 14
v_call: TRBV28
d_call: .
j_call: TRBJ2-2
cdr3_nt: TGTGCCAGCAGCAATAGTGGGCTCGCCGGGGAGCTGTTTTTT
cdr3_aa: CASSNSGLAGELFF